This TCR beta chain was recorded in a study of T cell repertoires in cytomegalovirus infection. Across the study: Both a matching HLA type and CMV infection were indicated by public TCR beta signatures. Regarding the study as a whole: HLA-C-restricted CMV-specific TCR beta clonotypes were dominant in the ex vivo response.

The CDR3 is 16 residues long. V was cut by 2 bases and J by 5 bases, with 16 bases left in between. CDR1 is MGHDK and CDR2 is SYGVNS in the germline V gene. TCRdb reanalysed the reads using MiXCR and keeps one entry per CDR3 protein. The sample holds some 270,000 distinct CDR3 sequences, approximately 22% seen once. A word on this clonotype: The target antigen is unknown.

The chain combines TRBV25-1 with TRBJ1-5, with D tentatively TRBD1 (6 bases). This TCR was recovered from a human donor in good health (CMV status not recorded). Some clones in this sample may be carry-over from other donors' samples. The sequenced sample was cultured PBMCs, obtained from culture after CMV antigen stimulation. The CDR3 loop is CASSEGLGRGDQPQHF. The CDR3 region has the DNA TGTGCCAGCAGTGAAGGGTTGGGCAGGGGAGATCAGCCCCAGCATTTT.